This T cell receptor (beta chain) was sequenced during a study of spatial heterogeneity in lung cancer. At least ten counts were recorded for this clonotype. Its matching antigen is unknown. V shed 3 bases and J shed 5 bases, with 13 bases lying between them. CDR1 MDHEN and CDR2 SYDVKM come from the germline V gene. The CDR3 covers 14 residues. General study results and limits: In tumors, expanded intratumoral alpha and beta TCR counts tracked mutation counts.

Time point denoted: sample taken at primary tumor resection. TCRdb analysed the 5' RACE reads with MiXCR anew, one entry per CDR3 protein. The data hold some 97,000 distinct CDR3 sequences, with about 4.4% observed a single time. This clonotype was obtained from a male donor with early-stage non-small cell lung cancer. The sequencing used lung tumor tissue, collected at surgery. The V and J genes are TRBV28 and TRBJ1-1; D perhaps matches TRBD1 (5 bases). The CDR3 reads CASSFRGSWTEAFF. The DNA of the CDR3 is TGTGCCAGCAGTTTTCGGGGGTCGTGGACTGAAGCTTTCTTT.